This T cell receptor beta chain appears in the sequencing data of a study of blood T cell repertoires in COVID-19. Overall study: Sites across the United States, Italy and Spain contributed samples from acute and convalescent COVID-19.

Original data processing: Quantification of nucleated cells was approximated via reference gene primer amplification. Profiled with immunoSEQ multiplex PCR; TCRdb holds only in-frame clones, not every one. D and trimming come from the DNA, and the V and J calls and clone size come from that table. The table records 250,000 to 300,000 clones, 70% to 90% of them present only once. The germline V gene encodes CDR1 MNHEY and CDR2 SMNVEV (reference sequence). The V end lost 0 bases, the J end lost 8 bases, and 6 bases lay between the germline ends. This CDR3 is built from 12 residues. J is TRBJ2-3 and V is TRBV27, with TRBD1 as a possible D gene (5 bases). The sequenced sample consisted of peripheral blood. The TCR originated in a woman aged 70-85 years with COVID-19, enrolled during active disease. CDR3 DNA: TGTGCCAGCAGTTTATCAGGGGCTACGCAGTATTTT. Translated, it gives CASSLSGATQYF.